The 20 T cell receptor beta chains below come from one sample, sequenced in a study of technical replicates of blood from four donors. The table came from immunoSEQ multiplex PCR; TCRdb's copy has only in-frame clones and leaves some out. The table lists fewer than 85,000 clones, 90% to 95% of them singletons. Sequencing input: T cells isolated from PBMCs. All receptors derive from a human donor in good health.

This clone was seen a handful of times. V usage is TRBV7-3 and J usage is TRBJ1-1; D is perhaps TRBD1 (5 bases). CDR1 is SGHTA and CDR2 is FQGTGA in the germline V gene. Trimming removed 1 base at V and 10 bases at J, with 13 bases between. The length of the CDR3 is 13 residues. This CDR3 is CASSLNGGQGAFF. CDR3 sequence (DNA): TGTGCCAGCAGCTTAAACGGTGGGCAGGGAGCTTTCTTT.

This chain's CDR3 is CASSRRESSYNEQFF. DNA for the CDR3: TGTGCCAGCTCAAGGCGGGAAAGCTCCTACAATGAGCAGTTCTTC. This chain uses TRBV6-5 with TRBJ2-1; a weak D match, TRBD2 (6 bases). Looked up from germline, CDR1 is MNHEY and CDR2 is SVGAGI. The CDR3 totals 15 residues. Trimming shortened V by 8 bases and J by 0 bases, and 14 bases separated the two germline ends.

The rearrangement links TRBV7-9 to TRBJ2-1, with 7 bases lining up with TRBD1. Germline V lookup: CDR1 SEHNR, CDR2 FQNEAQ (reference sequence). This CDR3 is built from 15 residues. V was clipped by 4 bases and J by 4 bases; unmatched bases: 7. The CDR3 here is CASSSTGTGYNEQFF. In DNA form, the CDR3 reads TGTGCCAGCAGCTCGACAGGGACGGGGTACAATGAGCAGTTCTTC.

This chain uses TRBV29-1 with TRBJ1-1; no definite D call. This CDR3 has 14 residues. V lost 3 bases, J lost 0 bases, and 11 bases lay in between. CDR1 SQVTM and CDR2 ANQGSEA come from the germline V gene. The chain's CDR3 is CSVEDFSLNTEAFF. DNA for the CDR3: TGCAGCGTTGAGGACTTTTCTTTGAACACTGAAGCTTTCTTT.

CDR3 nucleotide sequence: TGTGCCAGCAGCTTAGTGGCAGGGGTCGACTATGGCTACACCTTC. Residues: CASSLVAGVDYGYTF. The V gene is TRBV7-2, the J gene TRBJ1-2, with TRBD1 as a possible D gene (6 bases). V was shortened by 1 base and J by 3 bases, with 12 bases between the two germline ends. This CDR3 region has 15 residues. Per the germline V gene, CDR1 is SGHTA and CDR2 is FQGNSA.

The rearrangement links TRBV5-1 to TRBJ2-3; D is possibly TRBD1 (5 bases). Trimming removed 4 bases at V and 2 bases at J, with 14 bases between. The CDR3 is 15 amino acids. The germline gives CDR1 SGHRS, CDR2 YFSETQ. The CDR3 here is CASSPGTGHTDTQYF. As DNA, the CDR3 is TGCGCCAGCAGCCCAGGCACAGGCCACACAGATACGCAGTATTTT.

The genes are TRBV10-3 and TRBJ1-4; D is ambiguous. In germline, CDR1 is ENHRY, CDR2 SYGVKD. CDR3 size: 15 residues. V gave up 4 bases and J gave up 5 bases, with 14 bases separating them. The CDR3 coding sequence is TGTGCCATCAGTGGCGGGGAAGGGATAAATGAAAAACTGTTTTTT. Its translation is CAISGGEGINEKLFF.

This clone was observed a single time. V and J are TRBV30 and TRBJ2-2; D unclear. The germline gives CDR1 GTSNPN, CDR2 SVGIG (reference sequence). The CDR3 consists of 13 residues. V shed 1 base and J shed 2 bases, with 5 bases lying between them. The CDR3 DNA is TGTGCCTGGAGTGGACAAAACACCGGGGAGCTGTTTTTT. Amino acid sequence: CAWSGQNTGELFF.

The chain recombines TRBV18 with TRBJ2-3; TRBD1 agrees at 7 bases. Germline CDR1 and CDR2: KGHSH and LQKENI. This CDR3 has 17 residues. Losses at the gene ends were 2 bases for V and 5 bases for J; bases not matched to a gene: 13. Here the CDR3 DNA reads TGTGCCAGCTCACCAAGTCCTACAGGGGAGATAGGAGATACGCAGTATTTT. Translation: CASSPSPTGEIGDTQYF.

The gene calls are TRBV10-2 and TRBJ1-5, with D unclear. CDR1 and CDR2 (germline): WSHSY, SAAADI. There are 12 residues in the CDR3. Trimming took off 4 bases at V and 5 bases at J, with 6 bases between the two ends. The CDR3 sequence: CASSVEYQPQHF. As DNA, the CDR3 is TGCGCCAGCAGTGTAGAGTATCAGCCCCAGCATTTT.

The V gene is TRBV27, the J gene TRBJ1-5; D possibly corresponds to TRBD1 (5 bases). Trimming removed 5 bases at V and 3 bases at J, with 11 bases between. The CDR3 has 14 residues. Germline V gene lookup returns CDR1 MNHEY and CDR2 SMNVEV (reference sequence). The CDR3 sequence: CASSVAGLNQPQHF. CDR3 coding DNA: TGTGCCAGCAGTGTGGCAGGGCTCAATCAGCCCCAGCATTTT.

The CDR3 here is CASSDIAGGIDTQYF. Written as DNA, the CDR3 is TGTGCCAGCAGTGATATCGCGGGAGGAATAGATACGCAGTATTTT. V usage is TRBV6-1 and J usage is TRBJ2-3, with TRBD2 matching over 8 bases. Germline V CDR1 and CDR2: MNHNS, SASEGT. The CDR3 loop spans 15 amino acids. The trim removed 3 bases at V and 5 bases at J, leaving 7 bases unmatched.

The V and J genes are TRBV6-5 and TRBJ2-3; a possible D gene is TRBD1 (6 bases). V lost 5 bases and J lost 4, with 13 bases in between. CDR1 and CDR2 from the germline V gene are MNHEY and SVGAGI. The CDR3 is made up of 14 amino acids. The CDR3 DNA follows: TGTGCCAGCAGTACAGGGTTGAGCGCAGATACGCAGTATTTT. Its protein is CASSTGLSADTQYF.

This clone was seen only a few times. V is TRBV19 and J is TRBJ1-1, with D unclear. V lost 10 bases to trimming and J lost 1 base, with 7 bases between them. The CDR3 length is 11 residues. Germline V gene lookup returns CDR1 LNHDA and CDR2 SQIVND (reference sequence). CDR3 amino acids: CATCWNTEAFF. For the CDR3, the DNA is TGTGCCACATGTTGGAACACTGAAGCTTTCTTT.

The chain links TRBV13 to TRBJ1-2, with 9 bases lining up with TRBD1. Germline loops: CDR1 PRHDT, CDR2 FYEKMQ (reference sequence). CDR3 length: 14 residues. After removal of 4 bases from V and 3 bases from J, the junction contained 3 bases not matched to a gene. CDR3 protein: CASSWTGVDYGYTF. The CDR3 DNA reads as TGTGCCAGCAGCTGGACAGGGGTGGACTATGGCTACACCTTC.

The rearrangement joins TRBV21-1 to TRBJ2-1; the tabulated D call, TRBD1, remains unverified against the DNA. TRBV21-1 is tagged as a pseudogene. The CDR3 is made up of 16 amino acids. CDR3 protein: CASSKVRTGGYNEQFF. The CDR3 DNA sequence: TGTGCCAGCAGCAAAGTTAGGACAGGGGGCTACAATGAGCAGTTCTTC.

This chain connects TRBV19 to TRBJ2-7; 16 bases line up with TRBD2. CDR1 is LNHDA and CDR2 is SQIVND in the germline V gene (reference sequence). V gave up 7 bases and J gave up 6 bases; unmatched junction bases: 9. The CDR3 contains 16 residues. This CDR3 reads CASTGGLAGGQGEQYF. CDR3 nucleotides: TGTGCCAGTACCGGGGGACTAGCGGGAGGGCAAGGCGAGCAGTACTTC.

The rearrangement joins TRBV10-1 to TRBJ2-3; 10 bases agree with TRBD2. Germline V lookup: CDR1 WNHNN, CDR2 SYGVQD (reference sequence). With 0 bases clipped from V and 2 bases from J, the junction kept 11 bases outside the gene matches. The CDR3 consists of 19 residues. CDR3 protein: CASSESRLAGVRNTDTQYF. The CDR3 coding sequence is TGCGCCAGCAGTGAGTCGAGGCTAGCGGGAGTTCGGAACACAGATACGCAGTATTTT.

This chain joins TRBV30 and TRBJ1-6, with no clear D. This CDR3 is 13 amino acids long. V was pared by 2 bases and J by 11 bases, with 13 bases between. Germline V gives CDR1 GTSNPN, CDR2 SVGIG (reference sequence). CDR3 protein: CAWSNDQYAPLHF. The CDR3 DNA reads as TGTGCCTGGAGTAATGATCAGTATGCACCCCTCCACTTT.

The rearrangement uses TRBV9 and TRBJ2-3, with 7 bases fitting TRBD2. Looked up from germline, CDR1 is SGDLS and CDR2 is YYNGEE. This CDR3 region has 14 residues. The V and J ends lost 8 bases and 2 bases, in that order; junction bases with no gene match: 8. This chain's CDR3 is CASQREGFTDTQYF. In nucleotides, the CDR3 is TGTGCCAGTCAGAGGGAGGGGTTCACAGATACGCAGTATTTT.